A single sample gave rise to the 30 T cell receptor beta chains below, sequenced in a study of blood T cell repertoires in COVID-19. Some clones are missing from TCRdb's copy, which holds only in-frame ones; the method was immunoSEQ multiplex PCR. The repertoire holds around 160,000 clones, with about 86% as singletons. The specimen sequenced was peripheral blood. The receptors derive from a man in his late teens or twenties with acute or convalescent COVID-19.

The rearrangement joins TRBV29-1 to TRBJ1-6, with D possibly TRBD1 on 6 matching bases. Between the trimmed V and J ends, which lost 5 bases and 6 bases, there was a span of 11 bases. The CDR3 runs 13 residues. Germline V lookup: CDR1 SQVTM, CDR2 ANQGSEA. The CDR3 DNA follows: TGCAGCGTTTCGGACAGCCTTAATTCACCCCTCCACTTT. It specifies CSVSDSLNSPLHF.

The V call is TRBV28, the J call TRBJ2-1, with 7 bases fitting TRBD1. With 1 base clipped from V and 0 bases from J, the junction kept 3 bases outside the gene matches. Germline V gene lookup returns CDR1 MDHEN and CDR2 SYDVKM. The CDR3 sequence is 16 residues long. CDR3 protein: CASSLSRGSSYNEQFF. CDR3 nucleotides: TGTGCCAGCAGTTTATCCAGGGGGAGCTCCTACAATGAGCAGTTCTTC. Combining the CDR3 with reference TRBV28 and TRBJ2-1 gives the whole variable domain DVKVTQSSRYLVKRTGEKVFLECVQDMDHENMFWYRQDPGLGLRLIYFSYDVKMKEKGDIPEGYSVSREKKERFSLILESASTNQTSMYLCASSLSRGSSYNEQFFGPGTRLTVL.

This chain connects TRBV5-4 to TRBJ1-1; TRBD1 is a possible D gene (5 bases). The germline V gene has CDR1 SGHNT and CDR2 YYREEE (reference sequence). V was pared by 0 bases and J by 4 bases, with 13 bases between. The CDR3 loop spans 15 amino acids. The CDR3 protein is CASSLVGGDFTEAFF. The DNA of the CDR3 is TGTGCCAGCAGCTTGGTGGGGGGGGACTTCACTGAAGCTTTCTTT. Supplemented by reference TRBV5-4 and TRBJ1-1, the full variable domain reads ETGVTQSPTHLIKTRGQQVTLRCSSQSGHNTVSWYQQALGQGPQFIFQYYREEENGRGNFPPRFSGLQFPNYSSELNVNALELDDSALYLCASSLVGGDFTEAFFGQGTRLTVV.

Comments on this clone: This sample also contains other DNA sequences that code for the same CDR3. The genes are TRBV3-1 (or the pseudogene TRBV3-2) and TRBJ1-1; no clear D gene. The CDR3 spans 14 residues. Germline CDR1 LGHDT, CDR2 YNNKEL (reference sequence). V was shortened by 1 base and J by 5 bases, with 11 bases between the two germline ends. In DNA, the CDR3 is TGTGCCAGCAGCCAAGGGTCAGGAGGGACTGAAGCTTTCTTT. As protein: CASSQGSGGTEAFF.

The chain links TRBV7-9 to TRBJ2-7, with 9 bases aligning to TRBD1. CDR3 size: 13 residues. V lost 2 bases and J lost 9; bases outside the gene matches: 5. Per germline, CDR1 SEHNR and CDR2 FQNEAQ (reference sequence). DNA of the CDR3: TGTGCCAGCAGCTTACTACAGGGGGCGTTGCAGTACGTC. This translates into CASSLLQGALQYV.

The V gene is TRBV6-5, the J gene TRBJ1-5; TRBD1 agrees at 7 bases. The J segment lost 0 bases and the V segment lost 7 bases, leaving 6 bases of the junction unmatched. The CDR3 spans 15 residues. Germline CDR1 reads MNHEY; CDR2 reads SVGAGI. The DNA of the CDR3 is TGTGCCAGCATCCTACAGGGGAATAGCAATCAGCCCCAGCATTTT. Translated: CASILQGNSNQPQHF.

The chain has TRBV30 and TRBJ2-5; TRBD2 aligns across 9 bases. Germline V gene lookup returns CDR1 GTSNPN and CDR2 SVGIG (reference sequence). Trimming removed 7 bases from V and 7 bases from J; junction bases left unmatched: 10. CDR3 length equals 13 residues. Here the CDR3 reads CAFSRLAVGTQYF. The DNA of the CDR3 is TGTGCCTTCTCGCGACTAGCGGTGGGGACCCAGTACTTC.

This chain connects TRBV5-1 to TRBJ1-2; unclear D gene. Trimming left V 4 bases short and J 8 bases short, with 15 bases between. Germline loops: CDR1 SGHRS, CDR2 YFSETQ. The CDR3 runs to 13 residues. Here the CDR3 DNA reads TGCGCCAGCAGCACAACACCGGGAGGCGGCTACACCTTC. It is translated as CASSTTPGGGYTF.

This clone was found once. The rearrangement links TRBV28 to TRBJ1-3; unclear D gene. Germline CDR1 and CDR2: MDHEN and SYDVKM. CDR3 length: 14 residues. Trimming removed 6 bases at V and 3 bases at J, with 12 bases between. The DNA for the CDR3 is TGTGCCAGCAGGCCGCCCGCCTATGGAAACACCATATATTTT. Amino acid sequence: CASRPPAYGNTIYF.

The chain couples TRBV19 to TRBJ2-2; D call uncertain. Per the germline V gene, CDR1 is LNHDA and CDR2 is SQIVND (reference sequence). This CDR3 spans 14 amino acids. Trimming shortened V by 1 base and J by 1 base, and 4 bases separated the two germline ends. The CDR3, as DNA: TGTGCCAGTAGTATAGGAGGGAACACCGGGGAGCTGTTTTTT. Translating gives CASSIGGNTGELFF.

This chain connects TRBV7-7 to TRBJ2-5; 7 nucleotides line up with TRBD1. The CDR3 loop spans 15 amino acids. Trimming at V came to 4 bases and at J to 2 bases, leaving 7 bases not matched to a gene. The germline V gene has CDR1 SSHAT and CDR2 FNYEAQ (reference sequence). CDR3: CASSSNSGQQETQYF. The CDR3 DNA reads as TGTGCCAGCAGCTCAAACTCGGGACAGCAAGAGACCCAGTACTTC. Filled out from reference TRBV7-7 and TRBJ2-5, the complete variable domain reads GAGVSQSPRYKVTKRGQDVTLRCDPISSHATLYWYQQALGQGPEFLTYFNYEAQPDKSGLPSDRFSAERPEGSISTLTIQRTEQRDSAMYRCASSSNSGQQETQYFGPGTRLLVL.

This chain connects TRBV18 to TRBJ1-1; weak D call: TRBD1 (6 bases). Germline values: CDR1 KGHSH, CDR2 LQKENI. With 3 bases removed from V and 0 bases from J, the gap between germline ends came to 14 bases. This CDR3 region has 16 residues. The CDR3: CASSPRGLYLNTEAFF. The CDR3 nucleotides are TGTGCCAGCTCACCCAGGGGCCTCTACTTGAACACTGAAGCTTTCTTT.

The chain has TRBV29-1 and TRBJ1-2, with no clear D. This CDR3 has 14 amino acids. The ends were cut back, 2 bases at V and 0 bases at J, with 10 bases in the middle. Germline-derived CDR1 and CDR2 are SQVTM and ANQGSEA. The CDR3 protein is CSVESGPANYGYTF. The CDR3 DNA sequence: TGCAGCGTTGAAAGTGGGCCAGCTAACTATGGCTACACCTTC.

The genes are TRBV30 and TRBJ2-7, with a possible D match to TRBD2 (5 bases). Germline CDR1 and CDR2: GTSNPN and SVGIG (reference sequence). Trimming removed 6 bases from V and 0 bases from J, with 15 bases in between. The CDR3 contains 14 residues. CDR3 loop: CACSGTPASYEQYF. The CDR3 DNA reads TGTGCCTGTTCGGGAACCCCGGCCTCCTACGAGCAGTACTTC.

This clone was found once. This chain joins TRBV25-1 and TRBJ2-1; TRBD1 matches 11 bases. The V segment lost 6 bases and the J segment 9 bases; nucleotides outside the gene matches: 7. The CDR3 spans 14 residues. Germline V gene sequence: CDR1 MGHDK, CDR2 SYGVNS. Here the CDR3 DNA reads TGTGCCAGCAGAGGGACAGGGGGAAATCGTGAGCAGTTCTTC. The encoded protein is CASRGTGGNREQFF. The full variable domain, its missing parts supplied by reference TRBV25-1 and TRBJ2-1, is EADIYQTPRYLVIGTGKKITLECSQTMGHDKMYWYQQDPGMELHLIHYSYGVNSTEKGDLSSESTVSRIRTEHFPLTLESARPSHTSQYLCASRGTGGNREQFFGPGTRLTVL.

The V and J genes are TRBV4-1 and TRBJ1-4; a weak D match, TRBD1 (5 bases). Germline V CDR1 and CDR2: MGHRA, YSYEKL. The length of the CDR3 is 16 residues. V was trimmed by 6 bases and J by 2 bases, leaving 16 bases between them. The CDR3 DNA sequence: TGCGCCAGCAGGCGGACATTCGTAGGGACTAATGAAAAACTGTTTTTT. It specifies CASRRTFVGTNEKLFF.

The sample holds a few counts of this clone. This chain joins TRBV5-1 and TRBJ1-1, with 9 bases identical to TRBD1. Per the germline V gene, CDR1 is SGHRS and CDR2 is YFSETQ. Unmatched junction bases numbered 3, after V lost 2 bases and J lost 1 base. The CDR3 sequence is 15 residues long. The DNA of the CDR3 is TGCGCCAGCAGCTTATTGGGACAGGGGAACACTGAAGCTTTCTTT. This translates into CASSLLGQGNTEAFF.

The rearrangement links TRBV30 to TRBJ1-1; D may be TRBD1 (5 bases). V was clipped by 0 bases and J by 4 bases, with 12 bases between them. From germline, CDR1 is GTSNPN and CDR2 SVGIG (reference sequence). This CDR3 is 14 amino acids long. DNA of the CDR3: TGTGCCTGGAGTGTAAATTCAGGGTTCACTGAAGCTTTCTTT. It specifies CAWSVNSGFTEAFF.

The CDR3 DNA reads TGCGCCAGCAGCTTGTTAGGACAGGGGGGAAACACCATATATTTT. The encoded protein is CASSLLGQGGNTIYF. V is TRBV5-1 and J is TRBJ1-3; TRBD1 aligns across 9 bases. This CDR3 is 15 amino acids long. Germline CDR1 and CDR2: SGHRS and YFSETQ. Trimming cost V 1 base and J 4 bases; bases outside gene matches: 3.

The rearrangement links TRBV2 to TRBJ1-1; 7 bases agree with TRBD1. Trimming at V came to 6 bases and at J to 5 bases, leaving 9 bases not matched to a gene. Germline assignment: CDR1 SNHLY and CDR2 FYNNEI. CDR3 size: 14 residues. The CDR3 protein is CASRQQGRNTEAFF. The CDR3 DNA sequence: TGTGCCAGCAGACAACAGGGGAGGAATACTGAAGCTTTCTTT.

CDR3 in amino acids: CASSNTGSSYEQYF. The CDR3 DNA sequence: TGTGCCAGTAGTAATACAGGGAGCTCCTACGAGCAGTACTTC. The chain recombines TRBV19 with TRBJ2-7; the D gene is possibly TRBD1 (6 bases). Germline CDR1 is LNHDA and CDR2 is SQIVND (reference sequence). The CDR3 length is 14 residues. V was clipped by 4 bases and J by 0 bases, with 10 bases between them.

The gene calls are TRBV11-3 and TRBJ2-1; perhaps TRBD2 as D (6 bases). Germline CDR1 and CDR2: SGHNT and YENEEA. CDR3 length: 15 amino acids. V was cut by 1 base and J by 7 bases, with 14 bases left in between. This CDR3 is CASSLAAGRENEQFF. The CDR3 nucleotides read TGTGCCAGCAGCTTAGCCGCCGGACGGGAGAATGAGCAGTTCTTC.

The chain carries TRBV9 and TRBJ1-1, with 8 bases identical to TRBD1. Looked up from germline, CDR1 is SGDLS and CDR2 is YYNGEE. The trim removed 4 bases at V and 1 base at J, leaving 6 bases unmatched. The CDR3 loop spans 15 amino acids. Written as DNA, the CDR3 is TGTGCCAGCAGCTTCCTGGACAGGGAGAACACTGAAGCTTTCTTT. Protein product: CASSFLDRENTEAFF.

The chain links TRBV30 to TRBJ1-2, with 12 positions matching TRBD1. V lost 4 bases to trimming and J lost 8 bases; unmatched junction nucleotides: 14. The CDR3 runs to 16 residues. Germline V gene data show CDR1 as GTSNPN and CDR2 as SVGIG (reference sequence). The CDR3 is CAWTLKPGQGAQGYTF. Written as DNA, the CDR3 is TGTGCCTGGACCCTTAAGCCGGGACAGGGGGCGCAGGGCTACACCTTC.

CDR3 in DNA: TGTGCCTGGCAGCCCCGGACAGAAACGAACACTGAAGCTTTCTTT. Translated, it gives CAWQPRTETNTEAFF. The chain carries TRBV30 and TRBJ1-1; perhaps TRBD1 as D (6 bases). V lost 5 bases, J lost 1 base, and 17 bases lay in between. Germline CDR1 and CDR2: GTSNPN and SVGIG (reference sequence). This CDR3 has 15 residues. Together with reference TRBV30 and TRBJ1-1, the CDR3 gives the full variable domain: SQTIHQWPATLVQPVGSPLSLECTVEGTSNPNLYWYRQAAGRGLQLLFYSVGIGQISSEVPQNLSASRPQDRQFILSSKKLLLSDSGFYLCAWQPRTETNTEAFFGQGTRLTVV.

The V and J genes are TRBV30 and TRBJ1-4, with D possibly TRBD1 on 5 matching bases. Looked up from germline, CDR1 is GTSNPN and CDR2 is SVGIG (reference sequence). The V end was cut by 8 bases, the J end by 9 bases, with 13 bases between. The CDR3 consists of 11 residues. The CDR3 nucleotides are TGTGCCGGGTCCCCAGGGCAAAAACTGTTTTTT. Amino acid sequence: CAGSPGQKLFF. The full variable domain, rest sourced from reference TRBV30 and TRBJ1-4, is SQTIHQWPATLVQPVGSPLSLECTVEGTSNPNLYWYRQAAGRGLQLLFYSVGIGQISSEVPQNLSASRPQDRQFILSSKKLLLSDSGFYLCAGSPGQKLFFGSGTQLSVL.

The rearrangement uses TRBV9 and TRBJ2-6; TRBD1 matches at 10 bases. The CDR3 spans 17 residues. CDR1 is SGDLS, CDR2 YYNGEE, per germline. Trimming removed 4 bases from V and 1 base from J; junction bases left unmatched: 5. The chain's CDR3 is CASSKRQGASGANVLTF. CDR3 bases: TGTGCCAGCAGCAAAAGACAGGGGGCTTCTGGGGCCAACGTCCTGACTTTC. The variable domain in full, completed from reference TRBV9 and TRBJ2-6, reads DSGVTQTPKHLITATGQRVTLRCSPRSGDLSVYWYQQSLDQGLQFLIQYYNGEERAKGNILERFSAQQFPDLHSELNLSSLELGDSALYFCASSKRQGASGANVLTFGAGSRLTVL.

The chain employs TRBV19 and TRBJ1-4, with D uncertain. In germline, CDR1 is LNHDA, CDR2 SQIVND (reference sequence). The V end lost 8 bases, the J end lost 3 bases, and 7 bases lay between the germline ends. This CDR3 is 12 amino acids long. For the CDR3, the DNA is TGTGCCAGTCGACGGGCTAATGAAAAACTGTTTTTT. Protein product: CASRRANEKLFF.

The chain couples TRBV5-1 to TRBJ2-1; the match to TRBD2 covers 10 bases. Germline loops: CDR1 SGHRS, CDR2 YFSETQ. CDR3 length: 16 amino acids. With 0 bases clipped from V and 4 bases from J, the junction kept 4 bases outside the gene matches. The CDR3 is CASSLVSGGIYNEQFF. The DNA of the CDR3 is TGCGCCAGCAGCTTGGTTAGCGGGGGGATTTACAATGAGCAGTTCTTC.

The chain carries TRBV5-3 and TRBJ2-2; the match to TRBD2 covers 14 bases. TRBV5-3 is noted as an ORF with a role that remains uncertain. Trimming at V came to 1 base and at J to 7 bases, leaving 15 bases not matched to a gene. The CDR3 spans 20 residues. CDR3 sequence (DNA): TGTGCCAGAAGCTTGAGGTGCTCCGGGACTAGCGGGGGCGTTGGCGGGGAGCTGTTTTTT. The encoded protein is CARSLRCSGTSGGVGGELFF.